Below, one T cell receptor beta chain is given with its context. Sequencing was performed with immunoSEQ multiplex PCR; in TCRdb, only in-frame clones are kept and a portion is missing. This sample yields about 140,000 clones, of which roughly four fifths are seen a single time; around 4.2% belongs to the top ten. The CDR3 is 17 amino acids. Germline CDR1 SGHRS, CDR2 YFSETQ. J gave up 5 bases and V 0 bases, and 11 bases lay outside the gene matches. This entry comes from a study of blood T cell repertoires in COVID-19. Sequenced material: peripheral blood. The clonotype originates from a woman over 75 with active or convalescent COVID-19. The chain combines TRBV5-1 with TRBJ1-1, with 9 bases identical to TRBD1. Here the CDR3 reads CASSLAHRQGESTEAFF. CDR3 bases: TGCGCCAGCAGCTTGGCCCACCGACAGGGGGAATCGACTGAAGCTTTCTTT. Complete variable domain (other parts from reference TRBV5-1 and TRBJ1-1): KAGVTQTPRYLIKTRGQQVTLSCSPISGHRSVSWYQQTPGQGLQFLFEYFSETQRNKGNFPGRFSGRQFSNSRSEMNVSTLELGDSALYLCASSLAHRQGESTEAFFGQGTRLTVV.